This T cell receptor beta chain is drawn from a study of vaccination effects on CD4 cells after COVID-19. Study findings and constraints: Researchers report that only 1 of 255 vaccine-induced clones in healthy vaccinees cross-reacted with common cold coronaviruses. Late post-vaccination samples showed marked contraction of infection- and vaccine-induced clones. Only a few convalescent patients and no early post-infection timepoints featured in the study.

CDR1 LNHDA and CDR2 SQIVND come from the germline V gene (reference sequence). The CDR3 is made up of 16 amino acids. V was shortened by 5 bases and J by 7 bases, with 20 bases between the two germline ends. With respect to this clone: Its target is unknown.

Prior to sequencing, the ViraFEST assay stimulated PBMC with viral peptide pools, which expanded the antigen-specific CD4+ T cells. On roughly day 10 of culture, CD4+ T cells were separated out. Nobody among the vaccine recipients had prior SARS-CoV-2 infection (nucleocapsid antibodies were negative). Half of the medium was exchanged for IL-2 medium on both days 3 and 7. Only in-frame clones appear in the TCRdb table, and some are missing; sequencing was by immunoSEQ multiplex PCR. The sample records some 28,000 clones, over 70% being singletons. The material was CD4+ T cells from PBMCs cultured with SARS-CoV-2 spike peptides, obtained before COVID-19 vaccination. The chain has TRBV19 and TRBJ1-4; D is possibly TRBD1 (6 bases). This TCR was sampled from a human donor who received a COVID-19 vaccine. DNA for the CDR3: TGTGCCAGTAGTTCTACAGGGAACGCAGGGGTTGAAAAACTGTTTTTT. It is translated as CASSSTGNAGVEKLFF. Drawing the rest from reference TRBV19 and TRBJ1-4, the complete variable domain is DGGITQSPKYLFRKEGQNVTLSCEQNLNHDAMYWYRQDPGQGLRLIYYSQIVNDFQKGDIAEGYSVSREKKESFPLTVTSAQKNPTAFYLCASSSTGNAGVEKLFFGSGTQLSVL.